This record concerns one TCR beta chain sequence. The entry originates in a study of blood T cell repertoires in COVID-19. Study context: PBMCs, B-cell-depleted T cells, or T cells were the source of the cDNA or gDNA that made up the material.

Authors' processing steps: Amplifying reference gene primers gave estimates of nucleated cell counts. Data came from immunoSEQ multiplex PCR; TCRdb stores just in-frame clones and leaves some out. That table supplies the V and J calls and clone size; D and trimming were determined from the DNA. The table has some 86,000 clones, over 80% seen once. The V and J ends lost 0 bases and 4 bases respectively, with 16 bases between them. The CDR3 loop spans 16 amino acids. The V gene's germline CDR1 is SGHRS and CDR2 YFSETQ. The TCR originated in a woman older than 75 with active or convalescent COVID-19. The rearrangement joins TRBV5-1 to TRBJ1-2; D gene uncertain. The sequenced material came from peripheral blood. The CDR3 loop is CASSLESRSLSYGYTF. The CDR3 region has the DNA TGCGCCAGCAGCTTGGAGAGTCGCTCACTTAGCTATGGCTACACCTTC.